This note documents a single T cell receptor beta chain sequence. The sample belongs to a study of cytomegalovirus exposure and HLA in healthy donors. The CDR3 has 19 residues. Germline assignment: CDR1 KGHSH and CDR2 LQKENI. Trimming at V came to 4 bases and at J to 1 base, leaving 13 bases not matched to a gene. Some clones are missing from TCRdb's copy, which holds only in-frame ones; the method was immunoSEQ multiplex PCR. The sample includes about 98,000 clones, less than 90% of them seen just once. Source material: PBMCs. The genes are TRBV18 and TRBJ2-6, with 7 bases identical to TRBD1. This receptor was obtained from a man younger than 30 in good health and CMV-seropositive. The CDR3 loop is CASSLYEQGITSGANVLTF. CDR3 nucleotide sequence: TGTGCCAGCTCACTATACGAACAGGGGATTACTTCTGGGGCCAACGTCCTGACTTTC.